Following are 27 T cell receptor beta chains from one sample sequenced in a study of CD8 T cells in Susac syndrome. RNA in amounts of roughly 0.45 to 1 ug was reverse transcribed with random hexamers. TCRdb re-derived calls from the immunoSEQ multiplex PCR reads in MiXCR, one entry per CDR3 protein. The sample contains about 140,000 distinct CDR3 sequences, 94% of which appear only once. The sample was CD8+ T cells from PBMCs. All receptors come from a human donor in good health.

The rearrangement links TRBV30 to TRBJ1-1; D gene uncertain. The V end was cut by 3 bases, the J end by 1 base, with 9 bases between. This CDR3 is built from 13 residues. Germline CDR1 reads GTSNPN; CDR2 reads SVGIG (reference sequence). Here the CDR3 DNA reads TGTGCCTGGAGAACCCAACCGAACACTGAAGCTTTCTTT. Translation: CAWRTQPNTEAFF.

The chain joins TRBV27 to TRBJ1-5; no clear D gene. The CDR3 sequence is 14 residues long. Germline V gene data show CDR1 as MNHEY and CDR2 as SMNVEV (reference sequence). V was clipped by 2 bases and J by 4 bases, with 9 bases between them. The CDR3 region is CASSLGLGNQPQHF. The CDR3 region has the DNA TGTGCCAGCAGTTTAGGGTTGGGGAATCAGCCCCAGCATTTT.

J is TRBJ2-7 and V is TRBV19; 7 bases agree with TRBD1. Germline V gives CDR1 LNHDA, CDR2 SQIVND (reference sequence). The V and J ends lost 9 bases and 5 bases, in that order; junction bases with no gene match: 7. This CDR3 region has 12 residues. DNA for the CDR3: TGTGCCAGCCGACAGGGATGGGACGAGCAGTACTTC. This translates into CASRQGWDEQYF.

This clonotype was detected once. The V and J genes are TRBV20-1 and TRBJ2-7; no clear D. V lost 0 bases to trimming and J lost 6 bases, with 15 bases between them. The CDR3 is 14 amino acids. CDR1 and CDR2 (germline): DFQATT, SNEGSKA (reference sequence). The CDR3 spells CSARDSAGFREQYF. As DNA, the CDR3 is TGCAGTGCTAGAGATTCGGCCGGCTTTCGCGAGCAGTACTTC.

The chain couples TRBV27 to TRBJ1-5; D is uncertain. The CDR3 has 14 residues. Germline V gene lookup returns CDR1 MNHEY and CDR2 SMNVEV (reference sequence). V lost 2 bases and J 5 bases, leaving 10 bases between the germline ends. CDR3 residues: CASSLAGEHQPQHF. CDR3 in DNA: TGTGCCAGCAGTTTAGCCGGGGAGCATCAGCCCCAGCATTTT.

This clonotype was counted only a few times. The chain has TRBV28 and TRBJ1-5, with no clear D. Germline CDR1 and CDR2: MDHEN and SYDVKM. V shed 5 bases and J shed 2 bases, with 7 bases lying between them. The length of the CDR3 is 13 residues. The CDR3 is CASSVEGNQPQHF. The CDR3 nucleotides are TGTGCCAGCAGTGTAGAGGGCAATCAGCCCCAGCATTTT. Full variable domain (remainder filled in from reference TRBV28 and TRBJ1-5): DVKVTQSSRYLVKRTGEKVFLECVQDMDHENMFWYRQDPGLGLRLIYFSYDVKMKEKGDIPEGYSVSREKKERFSLILESASTNQTSMYLCASSVEGNQPQHFGDGTRLSIL.

The rearrangement links TRBV7-9 to TRBJ2-7, with a possible D match to TRBD2 (5 bases). The V end was cut by 1 base, the J end by 3 bases, with 7 bases between. The CDR3 runs 13 residues. The V gene's germline CDR1 is SEHNR and CDR2 FQNEAQ (reference sequence). This CDR3 is CASSLVEGYEQYF. CDR3 nucleotides: TGTGCCAGCAGCTTAGTCGAGGGCTACGAGCAGTACTTC.

The chain combines TRBV29-1 with TRBJ2-5; D gene uncertain. V gave up 0 bases and J gave up 6 bases, with 2 bases separating them. Per germline, CDR1 SQVTM and CDR2 ANQGSEA. CDR3 length equals 10 residues. In DNA form, the CDR3 reads TGCAGCGTTGAAGAAAAGACCCAGTACTTC. It encodes CSVEEKTQYF.

V gene TRBV28 combines with J gene TRBJ1-1; D might be TRBD1 (6 bases). CDR3 length: 14 residues. From germline, CDR1 is MDHEN and CDR2 SYDVKM. Trimming took off 3 bases at V and 0 bases at J, with 8 bases between the two ends. For the CDR3, the DNA is TGTGCCAGCAGTTTCAGGGGTATGAACACTGAAGCTTTCTTT. Translation: CASSFRGMNTEAFF.

This chain joins TRBV4-1 and TRBJ2-2; no reliable D call. V was trimmed by 0 bases and J by 6 bases, leaving 2 bases between them. CDR3 length: 12 amino acids. CDR1 is MGHRA, CDR2 YSYEKL, per germline. In DNA form, the CDR3 reads TGCGCCAGCAGCCAAGATCCCGGGGAGCTGTTTTTT. This gives the protein CASSQDPGELFF.

The V call is TRBV15, the J call TRBJ1-2; D remains ambiguous. There are 15 residues in the CDR3. The germline V and J ends were trimmed by 1 base and 0 bases, with 9 bases remaining between them. Germline V gene data show CDR1 as LNHNV and CDR2 as YYDKDF (reference sequence). CDR3 loop: CATSRVEGSNYGYTF. CDR3 in DNA: TGTGCCACCAGCAGAGTCGAGGGATCTAACTATGGCTACACCTTC.

The V gene is TRBV27, the J gene TRBJ2-4; a weak D match, TRBD2 (6 bases). This CDR3 spans 14 amino acids. Trimming shortened V by 1 base and J by 6 bases, and 10 bases separated the two germline ends. The V gene's germline CDR1 is MNHEY and CDR2 SMNVEV (reference sequence). CDR3 sequence reads: CASSLYPGANIQYF. As DNA, the CDR3 is TGTGCCAGCAGTTTATATCCGGGAGCAAACATTCAGTACTTC.

V gene TRBV29-1 combines with J gene TRBJ2-1; D unresolved. V gave up 5 bases and J gave up 8 bases, with 13 bases separating them. Looked up from germline, CDR1 is SQVTM and CDR2 is ANQGSEA. The CDR3 runs to 12 residues. The CDR3: CSVSGSNHEQFF. CDR3 in DNA: TGCAGCGTTTCAGGCAGTAACCATGAGCAGTTCTTC.

The V and J genes are TRBV28 and TRBJ1-1; unclear D gene. V was shortened by 6 bases and J by 3 bases, with 14 bases between the two germline ends. The germline gives CDR1 MDHEN, CDR2 SYDVKM. This CDR3 is 14 amino acids long. For the CDR3, the DNA is TGTGCCAGCAGATCCCCCACGCGAGACACTGAAGCTTTCTTT. Its protein product is CASRSPTRDTEAFF.

V is TRBV6-2 or TRBV6-3 and J is TRBJ2-7; 8 positions match TRBD1. The CDR3 covers 13 residues. V lost 0 bases and J lost 5; bases outside the gene matches: 0. Germline CDR1 and CDR2: MNHEY and SVGEGT. The CDR3 protein is CASSYSDRDEQYF. In DNA, the CDR3 is TGTGCCAGCAGTTACTCGGACAGGGACGAGCAGTACTTC.

This chain links TRBV9 with TRBJ2-7; 8 nucleotides line up with TRBD1. The CDR3 totals 15 residues. J gave up 2 bases and V 4 bases, and 8 bases lay outside the gene matches. Germline CDR1 SGDLS, CDR2 YYNGEE. This chain's CDR3 is CASSSPSDRAYEQYF. The CDR3 DNA reads as TGTGCCAGCAGCTCGCCTTCGGACAGGGCCTACGAGCAGTACTTC.

The rearrangement joins TRBV7-9 to TRBJ1-4; 8 nucleotides align to TRBD1. This CDR3 is built from 14 residues. Per germline, CDR1 SEHNR and CDR2 FQNEAQ (reference sequence). V dropped 8 bases and J dropped 8; count of bases not matched to a gene: 10. CDR3 in DNA: TGTGCCAGCGCCGCGGACAGGGCGGCGGAAAAACTGTTTTTT. Translated, it gives CASAADRAAEKLFF.

This chain connects TRBV4-3 to TRBJ1-1, with TRBD1 as a possible D gene (5 bases). Germline values: CDR1 LGHNA, CDR2 YSLEER. The CDR3 is made up of 15 amino acids. Trimming pared 0 bases from V and 4 bases from J, leaving 12 bases between. The CDR3 region is CASSQDQGAATEAFF. The CDR3, as DNA: TGCGCCAGCAGCCAAGATCAGGGAGCCGCCACTGAAGCTTTCTTT.

V usage is TRBV6-2 or TRBV6-3 and J usage is TRBJ2-2; D not resolved. Germline V lookup: CDR1 MNHEY, CDR2 SVGEGT. Trimming removed 0 bases from V and 6 bases from J, with 8 bases in between. This CDR3 region has 14 residues. The CDR3 region has the DNA TGTGCCAGCAGTTACTCGAGAGAGGCCGGGGAGCTGTTTTTT. Its protein is CASSYSREAGELFF.

This chain uses TRBV20-1 with TRBJ2-7, with a tentative D call TRBD1 (6 bases). Trimming pared 5 bases from V and 3 bases from J, leaving 23 bases between. CDR1 DFQATT and CDR2 SNEGSKA come from the germline V gene (reference sequence). This CDR3 contains 16 residues. CDR3 sequence (DNA): TGCAGTGCTCCCCGGTCGGGACAACAACTTTACTACGAGCAGTACTTC. Translation: CSAPRSGQQLYYEQYF.

The V and J genes are TRBV28 and TRBJ2-3, with D maybe TRBD2 (7 bases). CDR3 length equals 15 residues. V lost 2 bases and J 4 bases, leaving 13 bases between the germline ends. Germline V gives CDR1 MDHEN, CDR2 SYDVKM. The CDR3 nucleotides are TGTGCCAGCAGTTTAAGGGGGGGTTCGGCAGATACGCAGTATTTT. Protein sequence: CASSLRGGSADTQYF.

The chain has TRBV23-1 and TRBJ2-1; tentatively, D is TRBD2 (5 bases). TRBV23-1 is annotated as an ORF whose role is uncertain. V lost 4 bases and J lost 7, with 8 bases in between. The CDR3 spans 12 residues. The CDR3 bases are TGCGCCAGCAGTCGGGAGTTTAATGAGCAGTTCTTC. This gives the protein CASSREFNEQFF.

The rearrangement links TRBV29-1 to TRBJ1-1; D gene unclear. The CDR3 loop spans 12 amino acids. Germline V gene lookup returns CDR1 SQVTM and CDR2 ANQGSEA. Trimming took 3 bases from V and 4 from J, leaving 9 bases between them. CDR3 bases: TGCAGCGTTGAGTTTGAGGGCACTGAAGCTTTCTTT. Translated, it gives CSVEFEGTEAFF.

The chain has TRBV6-2 or TRBV6-3 and TRBJ2-1; TRBD2 aligns across 9 bases. Per the germline V gene, CDR1 is MNHEY and CDR2 is SVGEGT. V lost 7 bases, J lost 4 bases, and 14 bases stayed unmatched. The CDR3 loop spans 17 amino acids. As DNA, the CDR3 is TGTGCCAGCATCCCAGAGGGGCGGGAGGGCCCTTACAATGAGCAGTTCTTC. Residues: CASIPEGREGPYNEQFF.

The chain combines TRBV9 with TRBJ2-7; 9 bases line up with TRBD1. CDR3 length: 16 residues. CDR1 is SGDLS and CDR2 is YYNGEE in the germline V gene. J gave up 0 bases and V 2 bases, and 6 bases lay outside the gene matches. In DNA form, the CDR3 reads TGTGCCAGCAGCGTGGGTTCGACAGGGGGCTCCTACGAGCAGTACTTC. This gives the protein CASSVGSTGGSYEQYF.

The chain is built from TRBV16 and TRBJ1-5; D is possibly TRBD1 (5 bases). V lost 0 bases and J 6 bases, leaving 9 bases between the germline ends. This CDR3 region has 14 residues. Germline V gene sequence: CDR1 KGHSY, CDR2 FQNENV. Here the CDR3 DNA reads TGTGCCAGCAGCCAATCGACGGGGCGTCAGCCCCAGCATTTT. Its translation: CASSQSTGRQPQHF. Combining the CDR3 with reference TRBV16 and TRBJ1-5 gives the whole variable domain GEEVAQTPKHLVRGEGQKAKLYCAPIKGHSYVFWYQQVLKNEFKFLISFQNENVFDETGMPKERFSAKCLPNSPCSLEIQATKLEDSAVYFCASSQSTGRQPQHFGDGTRLSIL.

The genes are TRBV5-1 and TRBJ1-1, with D unresolved. CDR1 is SGHRS and CDR2 is YFSETQ in the germline V gene. V was cut by 4 bases and J by 0 bases, with 7 bases left in between. This CDR3 comprises 13 residues. The CDR3 loop is CASSPIMNTEAFF. In DNA form, the CDR3 reads TGCGCCAGCAGCCCTATCATGAACACTGAAGCTTTCTTT.